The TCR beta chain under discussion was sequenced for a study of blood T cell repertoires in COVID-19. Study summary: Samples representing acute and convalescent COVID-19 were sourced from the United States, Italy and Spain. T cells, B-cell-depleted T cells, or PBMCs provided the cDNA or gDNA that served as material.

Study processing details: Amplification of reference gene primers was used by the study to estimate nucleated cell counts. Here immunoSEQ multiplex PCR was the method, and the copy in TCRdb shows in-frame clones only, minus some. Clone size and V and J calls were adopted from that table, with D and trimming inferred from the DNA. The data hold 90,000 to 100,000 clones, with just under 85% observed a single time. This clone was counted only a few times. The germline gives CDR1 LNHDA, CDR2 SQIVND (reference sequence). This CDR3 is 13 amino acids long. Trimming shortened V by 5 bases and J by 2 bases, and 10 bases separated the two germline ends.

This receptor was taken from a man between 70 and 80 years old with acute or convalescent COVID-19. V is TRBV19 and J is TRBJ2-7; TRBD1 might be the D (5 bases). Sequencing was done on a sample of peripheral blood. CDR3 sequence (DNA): TGTGCCAGTAGTCTACAGGTTACCTACGAGCAGTACTTC. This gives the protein CASSLQVTYEQYF.